Listed below are T cell receptor beta chains from one sample, sequenced in a study of T cell responses to AZD1222 COVID-19 vaccine. Using immunoSEQ multiplex PCR, the repertoire was profiled, and TCRdb retains in-frame clones only, with some absent. The sample lists roughly 260,000 clones, approximately 95% occurring once. The sequences come from peripheral blood, collected on day 0 of AZD1222 vaccination. The receptors shown here come from an adult in good health. Both conserved end residues are part of each CDR3. Only part of the rows carry a size: once, few, many, or a class if the clone is expanded.

clone_size,v_call,j_call,cdr3_aa
.,TRBV27,TRBJ1-2,CASSWVGRGYTF
.,TRBV6-4,TRBJ2-2,CASLLDRANTGELFF
.,TRBV15,TRBJ2-7,CATSPTGVPYEQYF
.,TRBV2,TRBJ1-1,CASRETGGAPTEAFF
.,TRBV16,TRBJ1-1,CASSQSWGQGVEAFF
.,TRBV25-1,TRBJ2-7,CASSEPRDYLGYEQYF
.,TRBV18,TRBJ2-1,CASSPPSGDEQFF
.,TRBV7-9,TRBJ2-4,CASSLWTGERAKNIQYF
.,TRBV5-1,TRBJ1-1,CASSSQPGQKNTEAFF
few,TRBV15,TRBJ2-1,CATSRDKVVTYNEQFF
.,TRBV27,TRBJ1-6,CASRRGGGWVNSPLHF
once,TRBV2,TRBJ2-1,CAGKSLAGGPRNEQFF
.,TRBV27,TRBJ1-2,CASKTPGVLHGYTF
.,TRBV18,TRBJ2-1,CASSPDKHNEQFF
.,TRBV2,TRBJ2-2,CASFWTGLGSTGELFF
once,TRBV5-1,TRBJ2-6,CASSFDRDSGANVLTF
.,TRBV5-4,TRBJ1-4,CAITDRPGEKLFF
.,TRBV20-1,TRBJ2-7,CSARQGPEQYF
.,TRBV7-2,TRBJ2-4,CASSERLAKNIQYF
.,TRBV28,TRBJ2-1,CASTPYWTGTGSGGNEQFF
.,TRBV28,TRBJ2-3,CASSTEIAGHTDTQYF
.,TRBV6-5,TRBJ1-2,CASSYLAGRDNYGYTF
once,TRBV5-6,TRBJ2-5,CASSLLFPETQYF
.,TRBV5-4,TRBJ1-1,CASSRPGQGMNTEAFF
.,TRBV29-1,TRBJ2-6,CSVRYSGANVLTF
.,TRBV4-1,TRBJ1-6,CASRSGPGQGNSPLHF
.,TRBV27,TRBJ2-2,CASSSLGGLAGELFF
.,TRBV28,TRBJ2-7,CASSLRGYSYEQYF
.,TRBV5-1,TRBJ2-1,CASSLEGGSSYNEQFF
once,TRBV27,TRBJ2-7,CASSLRVGEQYF
.,TRBV12-3/TRBV12-4,TRBJ2-7,CASSLGGNEQYF
.,TRBV7-3,TRBJ2-3,CASSLNILDTQYF
.,TRBV20-1,TRBJ1-2,CAATNYGYTF
.,TRBV6-6,TRBJ2-1,CASSTDGGAGPNEQFF
.,TRBV3-1/TRBV3-2,TRBJ2-7,CASSHLRDSYEQYF
few,TRBV5-6,TRBJ1-6,CASSLENSPLHF
few,TRBV2,TRBJ1-5,CASIKTKNQPQHF
.,TRBV7-9,TRBJ1-2,CASSTGRNNYGYTF
.,TRBV24-1,TRBJ2-5,CATREGLWETQYF
.,TRBV27,TRBJ2-1,CASRRDRGLKGSYNEQFF
.,TRBV7-2,TRBJ1-1,CASSLPLTANTEAFF
.,TRBV28,TRBJ2-2,CASSSTGGGAGELFF
.,TRBV30,TRBJ2-5,CAWSEQTGGKETQYF
.,TRBV7-9,TRBJ2-5,CASSFGVTETQYF
.,TRBV10-3,TRBJ1-4,CAISSGTPNEKLFF
.,TRBV4-3,TRBJ1-4,CASSPHPGGNEKLFF
.,TRBV4-1,TRBJ1-2,CASSQYIGTASDYGYTF
once,TRBV12-3/TRBV12-4,TRBJ1-1,CASSRSRGTEAFF
once,TRBV28,TRBJ1-2,CASSLKGYGYTF
.,TRBV19,TRBJ2-7,CASSPLAGGPPREQYF
.,TRBV5-5,TRBJ2-1,CASSIRDPYNEQFF
once,TRBV2,TRBJ1-2,CASSYDDRGGGYTF
.,TRBV28,TRBJ2-7,CASSLSASGGRGYF
.,TRBV9,TRBJ2-7,CASSPGLADSYEQYF
.,TRBV27,TRBJ2-7,CASSSRPSSRNEQYF